These 5 T cell receptor beta chains originate from one sample sequenced in a study of early T cells in non-severe SARS-CoV-2 infection. TCRdb re-called the 5' RACE reads through MiXCR, storing one row per CDR3 protein. The sample contains tens of thousands of distinct CDR3 sequences, more than 4% of which appear only once. The sequenced material came from whole blood. These receptors were collected from an adult who was a healthcare worker with PCR-confirmed SARS-CoV-2 infection or an uninfected control (not recorded which).

This clonotype has at least ten counts. The V and J genes are TRBV20-1 and TRBJ1-2; 8 bases line up with TRBD1. This CDR3 has 13 residues. CDR1 is DFQATT and CDR2 is SNEGSKA in the germline V gene (reference sequence). The V segment lost 4 bases and the J segment 4 bases; nucleotides outside the gene matches: 5. The CDR3 sequence: CSAKRDRSYGYTF. The CDR3 bases are TGCAGTGCTAAAAGGGACAGGAGCTATGGCTACACCTTC.

This clonotype has at least ten counts. This rearrangement joins TRBV6-1 to TRBJ1-5; perhaps TRBD1 as D (6 bases). The CDR3 runs 14 residues. The germline V and J ends were trimmed by 6 bases and 0 bases, with 9 bases remaining between them. Germline lookup yields CDR1 MNHNS and CDR2 SASEGT. The chain's CDR3 is CASRGQISNQPQHF. CDR3 coding DNA: TGTGCCAGCAGAGGACAGATTAGCAATCAGCCCCAGCATTTT.

This clonotype was seen only a few times. The rearrangement links TRBV28 to TRBJ2-1; D unresolved. This CDR3 spans 11 amino acids. The V end was cut by 6 bases, the J end by 3 bases, with 3 bases between. Germline V lookup: CDR1 MDHEN, CDR2 SYDVKM. The CDR3 coding sequence is TGTGCCAGCAGGAGCTACAATGAGCAGTTCTTC. Residues: CASRSYNEQFF.

This clonotype was observed many times. The chain is built from TRBV9 and TRBJ1-2; 8 bases line up with TRBD1. Trimming at V came to 3 bases and at J to 6 bases, leaving 34 bases not matched to a gene. This CDR3 has 23 amino acids. Germline-derived CDR1 and CDR2 are SGDLS and YYNGEE. The CDR3 nucleotides are TGTGCCAGCAGCGCCTTCCGCCTGGGACAGGCCGTGACCAGGAGAATCGGGGCCGATGGCTACACCTTC. Protein sequence: CASSAFRLGQAVTRRIGADGYTF.

This clonotype was picked up many times. The chain couples TRBV11-2 to TRBJ2-6; D is possibly TRBD2 (6 bases). V lost 4 bases and J 2 bases, leaving 18 bases between the germline ends. Germline V gene data show CDR1 as SGHAT and CDR2 as FQNNGV. CDR3 length: 18 residues. The CDR3 spells CASSWSPSWGAGANVLTF. For the CDR3, the DNA is TGTGCCAGCAGCTGGAGCCCAAGTTGGGGGGCTGGGGCCAACGTCCTGACTTTC. The full variable domain, its missing parts supplied by reference TRBV11-2 and TRBJ2-6, is EAGVAQSPRYKIIEKRQSVAFWCNPISGHATLYWYQQILGQGPKLLIQFQNNGVVDDSQLPKDRFSAERLKGVDSTLKIQPAKLEDSAVYLCASSWSPSWGAGANVLTFGAGSRLTVL.